What follows are 23 T cell receptor beta chains derived from one specimen sequenced in a study of a mutant IDH1 vaccine in newly diagnosed glioma. Sequenced by immunoSEQ multiplex PCR; TCRdb stores in-frame clones only, minus some. The sample has some 120,000 clones; 80% are singletons. Time point indicated: week 11, during vaccination. Each vaccine dose was 300 ug of mutant IDH1 20-mer peptide, with topical imiquimod. Their antigens are not known. The sequencing here drew on PBMCs, taken from a glioma patient whose treatment included an IDH1 peptide vaccine. The receptors were gathered from a man in his forties or fifties with glioma.

This chain links TRBV30 with TRBJ2-5; TRBD2 might be the D (6 bases). Trimming left V 0 bases short and J 3 bases short, with 11 bases between. Germline V gives CDR1 GTSNPN, CDR2 SVGIG (reference sequence). CDR3 length: 14 residues. The CDR3 loop is CAWSVLGGEETQYF. DNA for the CDR3: TGTGCCTGGAGTGTACTTGGAGGGGAAGAGACCCAGTACTTC.

This clone occurred once. The chain couples TRBV28 to TRBJ2-7; possible D gene TRBD1, 5 bases. The V gene lost 8 bases and the J gene lost 5 bases, with 16 bases spanning the gap. The CDR3 loop spans 13 amino acids. Per the germline V gene, CDR1 is MDHEN and CDR2 is SYDVKM. The CDR3 DNA is TGTGCCAGCGTGGGGCTAAGGAGCCACGAGCAGTACTTC. This sequence encodes CASVGLRSHEQYF.

The chain is built from TRBV5-5 and TRBJ1-1, with D maybe TRBD1 (5 bases). The CDR3 has 16 residues. Per the germline V gene, CDR1 is SGHKS and CDR2 is YYEKEE (reference sequence). V was shortened by 1 base and J by 9 bases, with 22 bases between the two germline ends. The chain's CDR3 is CASSLYVGRQVPKAFF. The CDR3 bases are TGTGCCAGCAGCTTGTATGTGGGGCGGCAGGTTCCAAAAGCTTTCTTT.

The DNA for the CDR3 is TGTGCCAGCAGCTTGGCCAGGGATAGCTACACCTTC. Amino acids: CASSLARDSYTF. The V and J genes are TRBV5-6 and TRBJ1-2, with a weak D call TRBD1 (5 bases). Germline V gene lookup returns CDR1 SGHDT and CDR2 YYEEEE. CDR3 length: 12 residues. Trimming pared 0 bases from V and 9 bases from J, leaving 9 bases between.

The chain couples TRBV19 to TRBJ2-1; 11 bases are shared with TRBD2. V gave up 8 bases and J gave up 4 bases; unmatched junction bases: 13. Germline V gene sequence: CDR1 LNHDA, CDR2 SQIVND (reference sequence). The CDR3 is 17 residues long. CDR3 sequence (DNA): TGTGCCAGTTCCGGGACTAGCGGCCTCACTCTGTACAATGAGCAGTTCTTC. This codes for CASSGTSGLTLYNEQFF.

This clone showed up just a few times. The chain combines TRBV6-6 with TRBJ2-2; D might be TRBD2 (5 bases). Per the germline V gene, CDR1 is MNHNY and CDR2 is SVGAGI (reference sequence). The CDR3 loop spans 13 amino acids. V lost 8 bases to trimming and J lost 1 base, with 8 bases between them. Here the CDR3 reads CASARGNTGELFF. The CDR3 region has the DNA TGTGCCAGCGCTCGGGGGAACACCGGGGAGCTGTTTTTT.

This clone was picked up a small number of times. The chain links TRBV7-2 to TRBJ2-1; possibly TRBD1 or TRBD2 for D (5 bases each). V was trimmed by 6 bases and J by 3 bases, leaving 15 bases between them. This CDR3 has 15 residues. Per the germline V gene, CDR1 is SGHTA and CDR2 is FQGNSA. The CDR3 coding sequence is TGTGCCAGCAGGACCGACACGGGACGCTACAATGAGCAGTTCTTC. It specifies CASRTDTGRYNEQFF. Based on the CDR3 plus reference TRBV7-2 and TRBJ2-1, the full variable domain is GAGVSQSPSNKVTEKGKDVELRCDPISGHTALYWYRQSLGQGLEFLIYFQGNSAPDKSGLPSDRFSAERTGGSVSTLTIQRTQQEDSAVYLCASRTDTGRYNEQFFGPGTRLTVL.

The rearrangement uses TRBV30 and TRBJ1-1; 10 bases agree with TRBD1. V lost 7 bases to trimming and J lost 5 bases; unmatched junction nucleotides: 7. The CDR3 totals 13 residues. The germline V gene encodes CDR1 GTSNPN and CDR2 SVGIG (reference sequence). CDR3 nucleotides: TGTGCCTATACCGGGACAGGGGTTACTGAAGCTTTCTTT. Amino acids: CAYTGTGVTEAFF.

The chain has TRBV4-2 and TRBJ2-7; 13 bases map to TRBD2. In germline, CDR1 is LGHNA, CDR2 YNFKEQ. V shed 0 bases and J 0 bases; nucleotides not matched to a gene: 8. This CDR3 is built from 19 residues. The CDR3 nucleotides read TGTGCCAGCAGCCAAGACGGGGGACTAGCGGGGCTGGGCTCCTACGAGCAGTACTTC. Translated: CASSQDGGLAGLGSYEQYF.

This rearrangement joins TRBV18 to TRBJ1-2; 7 bases agree with TRBD1. The CDR3 runs to 15 residues. CDR1 is KGHSH, CDR2 LQKENI, per germline. Trimming took 6 bases from V and 3 from J; bases not matched to a gene: 10. CDR3 bases: TGTGCCAGCTCCCCGATCGGGACAGCAGACTATGGCTACACCTTC. It encodes CASSPIGTADYGYTF.

CDR3 protein: CASSVVERSSKNIQYF. The CDR3 DNA reads as TGTGCCAGCAGCGTAGTGGAGAGGAGCAGTAAAAACATTCAGTACTTC. The chain combines TRBV9 with TRBJ2-4; D remains ambiguous. V lost 0 bases to trimming and J lost 4 bases, with 14 bases between them. CDR1 is SGDLS and CDR2 is YYNGEE in the germline V gene. The length of the CDR3 is 16 residues.

The CDR3 spells CASGLGQAIEAFF. Here the CDR3 DNA reads TGTGCTAGTGGTTTGGGACAGGCGATTGAAGCTTTCTTT. The chain employs TRBV12-5 and TRBJ1-1, with D maybe TRBD1 (6 bases). V was clipped by 1 base and J by 7 bases, with 10 bases between them. The germline V gene has CDR1 LGHNT and CDR2 FRNRAP. The CDR3 is 13 amino acids.

This clone occurred once. This chain connects TRBV10-1 to TRBJ2-3; no clear D. V lost 2 bases to trimming and J lost 0 bases, with 6 bases between them. This CDR3 comprises 14 residues. Germline CDR1 and CDR2: WNHNN and SYGVQD (reference sequence). CDR3 region: CASSEVRSTDTQYF. CDR3 sequence (DNA): TGCGCCAGCAGTGAGGTTAGGAGCACAGATACGCAGTATTTT.

This rearrangement joins TRBV11-1 to TRBJ2-3; TRBD1 matches 7 bases. This CDR3 spans 14 amino acids. Germline V gives CDR1 SGHAT, CDR2 FQDESV (reference sequence). The V segment lost 8 bases and the J segment 2 bases; nucleotides outside the gene matches: 7. The CDR3 DNA reads TGTGCCAGCGGCCGCAGGGGGAACACAGATACGCAGTATTTT. It translates to CASGRRGNTDTQYF.

The chain's CDR3 is CASSLGGNTIYF. CDR3 nucleotides: TGTGCCAGCAGCTTGGGTGGAAACACCATATATTTT. The chain employs TRBV7-8 and TRBJ1-3; D is undetermined. V was pared by 3 bases and J by 3 bases, with 3 bases between. There are 12 residues in the CDR3. From germline, CDR1 is SGHVS and CDR2 FQNEAQ.

The chain couples TRBV14 to TRBJ1-2; the D is unclear. V was clipped by 1 base and J by 0 bases, with 9 bases between them. The CDR3 extends over 15 amino acids. Germline V lookup: CDR1 SGHDN, CDR2 FVKESK. The DNA for the CDR3 is TGTGCCAGCAGCCAAGGTCCAGGCGCTAACTATGGCTACACCTTC. Translation gives CASSQGPGANYGYTF. The full variable domain, with the rest looked up from reference TRBV14 and TRBJ1-2, is EAGVTQFPSHSVIEKGQTVTLRCDPISGHDNLYWYRRVMGKEIKFLLHFVKESKQDESGMPNNRFLAERTGGTYSTLKVQPAELEDSGVYFCASSQGPGANYGYTFGSGTRLTVV.

The rearrangement joins TRBV28 to TRBJ1-1, with 7 nucleotides matching TRBD1. Germline-derived CDR1 and CDR2 are MDHEN and SYDVKM. J lost 5 bases, V lost 4 bases, and 4 bases had no gene match. The CDR3 has 13 residues. DNA of the CDR3: TGTGCCAGCAGTTCACAGGGGTGGACTGAAGCTTTCTTT. As protein: CASSSQGWTEAFF.

The V and J genes are TRBV11-3 and TRBJ1-1; 11 positions match TRBD1. Germline values: CDR1 SGHNT, CDR2 YENEEA. After removal of 4 bases from V and 8 bases from J, the junction contained 6 bases not matched to a gene. CDR3 size: 14 residues. The CDR3 bases are TGTGCCAGCAGCTCGGGACAGGGGGTTACCGAAGCTTTCTTT. Translated: CASSSGQGVTEAFF.

This clone was counted a single time. The chain carries TRBV9 and TRBJ2-1; 10 positions agree with TRBD1. The V gene's germline CDR1 is SGDLS and CDR2 YYNGEE. Trimming removed 2 bases from V and 7 bases from J; junction bases left unmatched: 6. This CDR3 region has 15 residues. The CDR3 is CASSVSGQGWNEQFF. CDR3 sequence (DNA): TGTGCCAGCAGCGTCTCGGGACAGGGGTGGAATGAGCAGTTCTTC.

This chain connects TRBV4-2 to TRBJ1-2, with D possibly TRBD1 on 6 matching bases. Trimming took off 0 bases at V and 3 bases at J, with 14 bases between the two ends. The germline CDR1 and CDR2 sequences are LGHNA and YNFKEQ. The CDR3 runs to 16 residues. DNA of the CDR3: TGTGCCAGCAGCCAAGAACGGGTCAGGGGAGACTATGGCTACACCTTC. It translates to CASSQERVRGDYGYTF.

This chain connects TRBV19 to TRBJ2-5, with D uncertain. This CDR3 spans 12 amino acids. Trimming pared 9 bases from V and 1 base from J, leaving 9 bases between. CDR1 LNHDA and CDR2 SQIVND come from the germline V gene (reference sequence). The CDR3 region has the DNA TGTGCCAGCGGAAGCCCCCAAGAGACCCAGTACTTC. It specifies CASGSPQETQYF.

The chain couples TRBV4-1 to TRBJ2-7, with TRBD1 identical over 7 bases. Trimming took 1 base from V and 9 from J; bases not matched to a gene: 12. CDR3 length: 15 residues. In germline, CDR1 is MGHRA, CDR2 YSYEKL. The CDR3 sequence is CASSQVDRARGGQYF. DNA for the CDR3: TGCGCCAGCAGCCAAGTAGACAGGGCTCGAGGGGGGCAGTACTTC.

This clone was seen a handful of times. The V gene is TRBV7-8, the J gene TRBJ1-6; D not certain. CDR1 and CDR2 from the germline V gene are SGHVS and FQNEAQ. Trimming shortened V by 7 bases and J by 6 bases, and 16 bases separated the two germline ends. This CDR3 region has 15 residues. CDR3 residues: CASNPSRVSNSPLHF. The CDR3 DNA reads as TGTGCCAGCAACCCAAGCCGGGTTAGTAATTCACCCCTCCACTTT.